This TCR beta chain was sequenced for a study of regulatory T cells in long-lasting Graves disease. As for the study in general: Patients met the persistent Graves' disease definition after over 5 years of antithyroid drugs with positive TSH receptor antibodies.

With respect to this clonotype: Antigen specificity is unknown.

Study findings and constraints: Gene preferences differed: TRBV28, TRBJ1-2, TRBJ2-5 in persistent cases.

Specified time point: persistent/refractory GD, antithyroid drugs over 5 years with positive TRAb. RNA isolated from PBMCs was used to make the TCR library. The CDR3 has 14 amino acids. Trimming left V 2 bases short and J 7 bases short, with 9 bases between. Construction of the TCR beta libraries employed iRepertoire HTBI primers in conjunction with Arm-PCR of CDR3 regions. Methods used by the authors: Identification across samples found fewer than 65 TRBV and around 15 TRBJ segments. One entry per CDR3 protein results from TCRdb running MiXCR on the multiplex PCR reads. These V and J calls derive from TCRdb rather than the authors' analysis. The sample holds roughly 490,000 distinct CDR3 sequences, 22% seen once.

This receptor was taken from a female donor with Graves disease. The chain carries TRBV12-3 or TRBV12-4 and TRBJ1-6, with D tentatively TRBD1 (6 bases). Sequences were derived from peripheral blood mononuclear cells (PBMCs), sampled when the disease was refractory, from a patient treated with antithyroid drugs. This CDR3 reads CASSLSTGNSPLHF. The CDR3 bases are TGTGCCAGCAGTTTATCCACAGGGAATTCACCCCTCCACTTT.